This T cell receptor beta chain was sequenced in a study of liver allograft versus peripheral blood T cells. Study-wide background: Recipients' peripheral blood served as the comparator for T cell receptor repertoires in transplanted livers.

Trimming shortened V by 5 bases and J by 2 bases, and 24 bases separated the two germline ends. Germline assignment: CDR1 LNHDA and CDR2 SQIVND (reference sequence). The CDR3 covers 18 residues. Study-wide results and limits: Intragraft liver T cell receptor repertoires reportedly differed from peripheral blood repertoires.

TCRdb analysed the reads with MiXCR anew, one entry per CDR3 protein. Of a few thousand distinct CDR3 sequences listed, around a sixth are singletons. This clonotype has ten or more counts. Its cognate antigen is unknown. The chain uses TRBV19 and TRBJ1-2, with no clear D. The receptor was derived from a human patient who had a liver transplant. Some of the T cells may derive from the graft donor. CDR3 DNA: TGTGCCAGTAGTTTCCTGAAAGGGCCCAGTCAACCAAACTATGGCTACACCTTC. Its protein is CASSFLKGPSQPNYGYTF.